This T cell receptor beta chain was retrieved from a study of T-cell reconstitution after alpha-beta-depleted transplantation in children. There are 15 residues in the CDR3. Trimming shortened V by 3 bases and J by 4 bases, and 12 bases separated the two germline ends. For TCRbeta, the library was prepared with unique molecular identifiers. TCRdb ran MiXCR on the PCR reads and lists one entry per CDR3 protein. The table shows around 680,000 distinct CDR3 sequences, with around 17% occurring only once. The sample here was PBMCs from the stem cell graft donor, taken from the stem cell graft. This chain connects TRBV12-3 or TRBV12-4 to TRBJ1-4; D is possibly TRBD1 (5 bases). The TCR originated in a human donor who donated a stem cell graft to a child with acute myeloid leukemia. DNA of the CDR3: TGTGCCAGCAGTTTTCAAGGGGTGTTTAATGAAAAACTGTTTTTT. It translates to CASSFQGVFNEKLFF.